This TCR beta chain was recorded in a study of blood T cell repertoires in COVID-19. Whole-study context: The origin of the acute and convalescent COVID-19 samples was the United States, Italy and Spain. PBMCs, B-cell-depleted T cells, or T cells provided the cDNA or gDNA that made up the material.

The table came from immunoSEQ multiplex PCR; TCRdb's copy has only in-frame clones and leaves some out. There are roughly 220,000 clones in the sample; around 90% occur only once, and about 15% lies in the top ten. In the case of this clone: A read error may produce the germline difference seen at one junction end.

Recruits, aged about 18 to 95 years, lived in approximately 26 US areas. Clinical history as reported by participants underpinned cohort assignment. CDR3 length: 12 amino acids. Per germline, CDR1 MNHNS and CDR2 SASEGT. The sample was PBMCs or T cells enriched from blood (not recorded which). The TCR sequence derives from a man aged 25-45 years who had been exposed to COVID-19. The V call is TRBV6-1, the J call TRBJ1-2; TRBD1 agrees at 7 bases. CDR3 protein: CASREGGDGYTF. Here the CDR3 DNA reads TGTGCCAGCAGGGAAGGGGGCGATGGCTACACCTTC.